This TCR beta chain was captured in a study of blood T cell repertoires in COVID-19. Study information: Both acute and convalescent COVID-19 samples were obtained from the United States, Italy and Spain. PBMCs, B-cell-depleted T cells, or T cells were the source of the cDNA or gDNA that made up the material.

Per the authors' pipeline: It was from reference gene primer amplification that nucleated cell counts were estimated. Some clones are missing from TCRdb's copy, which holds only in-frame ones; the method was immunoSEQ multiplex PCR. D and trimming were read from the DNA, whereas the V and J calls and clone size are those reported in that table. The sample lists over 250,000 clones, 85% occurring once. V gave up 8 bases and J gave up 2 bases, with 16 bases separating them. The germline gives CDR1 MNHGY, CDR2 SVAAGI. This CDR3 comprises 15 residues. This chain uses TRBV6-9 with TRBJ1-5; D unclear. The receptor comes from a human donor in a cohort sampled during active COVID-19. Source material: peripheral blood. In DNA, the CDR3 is TGTGCCAGCTCCCAATCCCCCGGTGGCAATCAGCCCCAGCATTTT. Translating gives CASSQSPGGNQPQHF.